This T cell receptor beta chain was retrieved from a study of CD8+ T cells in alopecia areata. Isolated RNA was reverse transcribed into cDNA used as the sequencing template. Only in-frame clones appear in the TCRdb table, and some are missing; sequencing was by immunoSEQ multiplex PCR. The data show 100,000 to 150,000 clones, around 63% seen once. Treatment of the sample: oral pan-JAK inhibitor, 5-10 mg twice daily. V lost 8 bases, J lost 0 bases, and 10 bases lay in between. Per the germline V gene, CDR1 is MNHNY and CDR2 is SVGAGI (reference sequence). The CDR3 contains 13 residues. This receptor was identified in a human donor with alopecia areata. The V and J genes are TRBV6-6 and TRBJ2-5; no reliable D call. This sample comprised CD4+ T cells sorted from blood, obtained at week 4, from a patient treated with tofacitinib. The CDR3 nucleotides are TGTGCCAGCTTCTCAGGCTACCAAGAGACCCAGTACTTC. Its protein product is CASFSGYQETQYF.